This T cell receptor beta chain stems from a study of control samples from healthy donors and cancer patients. This CDR3 comprises 14 residues. V gave up 5 bases and J gave up 4 bases; unmatched junction bases: 4. Germline lookup yields CDR1 SGHTA and CDR2 FQGTGA. The protocol was immunoSEQ multiplex PCR, while the TCRdb copy is restricted to in-frame clones and leaves out a portion. The sample carries more than 70,000 clones, around 93% recorded once. The receptor was derived from a woman aged 30 to 39 in good health. V usage is TRBV7-3 and J usage is TRBJ2-2; 7 bases map to TRBD2. Sequenced: blood. CDR3 loop: CASSRDYSTGELFF. The DNA for the CDR3 is TGTGCCAGCAGCAGGGACTACTCCACCGGGGAGCTGTTTTTT.